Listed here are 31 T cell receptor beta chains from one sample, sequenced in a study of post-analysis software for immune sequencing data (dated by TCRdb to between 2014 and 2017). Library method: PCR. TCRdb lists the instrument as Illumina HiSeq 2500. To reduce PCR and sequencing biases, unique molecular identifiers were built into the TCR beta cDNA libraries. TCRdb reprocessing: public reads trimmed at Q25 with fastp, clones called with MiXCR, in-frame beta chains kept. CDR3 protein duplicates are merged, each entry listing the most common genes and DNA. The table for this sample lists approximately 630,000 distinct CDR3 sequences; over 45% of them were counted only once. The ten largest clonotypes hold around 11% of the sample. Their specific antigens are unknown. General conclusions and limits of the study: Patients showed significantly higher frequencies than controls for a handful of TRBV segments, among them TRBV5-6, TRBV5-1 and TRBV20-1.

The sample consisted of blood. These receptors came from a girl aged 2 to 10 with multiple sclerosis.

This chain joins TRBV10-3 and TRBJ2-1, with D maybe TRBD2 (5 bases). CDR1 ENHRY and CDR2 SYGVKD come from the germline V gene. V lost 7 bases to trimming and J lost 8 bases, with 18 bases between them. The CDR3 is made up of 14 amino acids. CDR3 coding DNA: TGTGCCATCACCACAGCGGCGAGGCAGGATGAGCAGTTCTTC. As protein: CAITTAARQDEQFF.

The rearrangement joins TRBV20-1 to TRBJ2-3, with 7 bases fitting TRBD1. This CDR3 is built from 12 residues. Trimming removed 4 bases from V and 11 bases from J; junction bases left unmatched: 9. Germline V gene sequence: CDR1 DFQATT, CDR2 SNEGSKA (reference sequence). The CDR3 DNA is TGCAGTGCTACAAGGGGACAGACCATGCAGTATTTT. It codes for CSATRGQTMQYF.

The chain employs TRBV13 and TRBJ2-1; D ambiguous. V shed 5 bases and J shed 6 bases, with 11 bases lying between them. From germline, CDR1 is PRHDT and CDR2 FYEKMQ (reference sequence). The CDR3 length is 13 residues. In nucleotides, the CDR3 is TGTGCCAGCAGCCCCCTTTCCGGCAATGAGCAGTTCTTC. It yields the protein CASSPLSGNEQFF.

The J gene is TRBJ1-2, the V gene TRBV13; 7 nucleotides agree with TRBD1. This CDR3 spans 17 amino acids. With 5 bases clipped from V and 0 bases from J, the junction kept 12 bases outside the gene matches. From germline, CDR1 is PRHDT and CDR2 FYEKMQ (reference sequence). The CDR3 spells CASSHGTETFANYGYTF. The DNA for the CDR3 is TGTGCCAGCAGCCACGGGACAGAAACTTTTGCTAACTATGGCTACACCTTC.

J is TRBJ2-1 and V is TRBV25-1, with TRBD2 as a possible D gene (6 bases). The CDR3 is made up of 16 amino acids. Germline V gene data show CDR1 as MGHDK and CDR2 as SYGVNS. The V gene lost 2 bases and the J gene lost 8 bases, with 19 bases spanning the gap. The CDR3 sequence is CASSEIGAGRSHEQFF. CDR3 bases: TGTGCCAGCAGTGAAATAGGGGCGGGACGCTCCCATGAGCAGTTCTTC. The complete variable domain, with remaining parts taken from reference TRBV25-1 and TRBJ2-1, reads EADIYQTPRYLVIGTGKKITLECSQTMGHDKMYWYQQDPGMELHLIHYSYGVNSTEKGDLSSESTVSRIRTEHFPLTLESARPSHTSQYLCASSEIGAGRSHEQFFGPGTRLTVL.

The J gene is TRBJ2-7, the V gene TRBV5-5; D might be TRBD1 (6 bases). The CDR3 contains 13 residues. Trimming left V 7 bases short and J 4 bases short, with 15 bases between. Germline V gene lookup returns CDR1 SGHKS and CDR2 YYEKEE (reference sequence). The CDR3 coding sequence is TGTGCCAGCTCTACAGGGATCTCTTACGAGCAGTACTTC. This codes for CASSTGISYEQYF.

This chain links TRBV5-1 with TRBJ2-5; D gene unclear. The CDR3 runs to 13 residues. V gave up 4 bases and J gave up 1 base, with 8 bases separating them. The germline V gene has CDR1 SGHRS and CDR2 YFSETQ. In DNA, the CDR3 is TGCGCCAGCAGCCCGCTACTCCAAGAGACCCAGTACTTC. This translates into CASSPLLQETQYF. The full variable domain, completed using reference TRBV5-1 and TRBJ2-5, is KAGVTQTPRYLIKTRGQQVTLSCSPISGHRSVSWYQQTPGQGLQFLFEYFSETQRNKGNFPGRFSGRQFSNSRSEMNVSTLELGDSALYLCASSPLLQETQYFGPGTRLLVL.

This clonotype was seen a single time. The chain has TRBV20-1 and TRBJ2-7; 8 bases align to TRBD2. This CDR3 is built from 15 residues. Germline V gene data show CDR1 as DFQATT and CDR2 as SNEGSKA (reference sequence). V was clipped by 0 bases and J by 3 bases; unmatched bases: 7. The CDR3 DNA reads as TGCAGTGCTAGAGATTCTAGCGGGTCAGACTACGAGCAGTACTTC. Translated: CSARDSSGSDYEQYF.

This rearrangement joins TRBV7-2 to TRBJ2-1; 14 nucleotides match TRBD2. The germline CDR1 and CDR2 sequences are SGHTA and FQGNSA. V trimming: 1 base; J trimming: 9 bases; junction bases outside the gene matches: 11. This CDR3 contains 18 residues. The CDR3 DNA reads TGTGCCAGCAGCTTAGGACTAGCGGGAGGGAGATCTTCAAGTGAGCAGTTCTTC. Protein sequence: CASSLGLAGGRSSSEQFF.

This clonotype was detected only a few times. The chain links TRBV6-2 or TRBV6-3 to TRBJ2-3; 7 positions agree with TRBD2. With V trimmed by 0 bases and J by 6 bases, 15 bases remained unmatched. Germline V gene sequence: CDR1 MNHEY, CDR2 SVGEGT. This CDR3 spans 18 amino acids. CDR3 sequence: CASSYSIILAVHGDTQYF. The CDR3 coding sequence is TGTGCCAGCAGTTACTCGATTATCCTAGCGGTTCATGGGGATACGCAGTATTTT.

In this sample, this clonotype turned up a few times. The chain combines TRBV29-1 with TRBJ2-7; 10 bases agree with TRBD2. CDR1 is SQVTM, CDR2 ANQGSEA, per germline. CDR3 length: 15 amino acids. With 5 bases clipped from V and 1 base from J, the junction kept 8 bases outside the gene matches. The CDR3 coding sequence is TGCAGCGTTCACGTTACTAGCGGGAAGTCCTACGAGCAGTACTTC. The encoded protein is CSVHVTSGKSYEQYF.

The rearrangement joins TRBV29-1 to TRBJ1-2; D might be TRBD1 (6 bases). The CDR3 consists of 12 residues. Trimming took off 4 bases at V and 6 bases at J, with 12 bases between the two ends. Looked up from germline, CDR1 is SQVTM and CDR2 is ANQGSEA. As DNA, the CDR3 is TGCAGCGTTGGCGACAGGCTAGATGGCTACACCTTC. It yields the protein CSVGDRLDGYTF. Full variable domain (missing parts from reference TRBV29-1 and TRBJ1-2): SAVISQKPSRDICQRGTSLTIQCQVDSQVTMMFWYRQQPGQSLTLIATANQGSEATYESGFVIDKFPISRPNLTFSTLTVSNMSPEDSSIYLCSVGDRLDGYTFGSGTRLTVV.

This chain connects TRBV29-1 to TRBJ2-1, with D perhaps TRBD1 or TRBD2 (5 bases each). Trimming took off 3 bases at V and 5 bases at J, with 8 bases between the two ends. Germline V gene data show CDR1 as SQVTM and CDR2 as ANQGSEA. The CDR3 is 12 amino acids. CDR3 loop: CSVEWGNNEQFF. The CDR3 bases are TGCAGCGTTGAGTGGGGGAACAATGAGCAGTTCTTC.

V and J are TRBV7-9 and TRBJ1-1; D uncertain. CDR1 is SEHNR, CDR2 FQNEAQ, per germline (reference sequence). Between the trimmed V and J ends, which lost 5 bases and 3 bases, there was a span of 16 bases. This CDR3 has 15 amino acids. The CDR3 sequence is CASSTRGGRDTEAFF. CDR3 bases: TGTGCCAGCAGCACCCGGGGAGGGAGGGACACTGAAGCTTTCTTT.

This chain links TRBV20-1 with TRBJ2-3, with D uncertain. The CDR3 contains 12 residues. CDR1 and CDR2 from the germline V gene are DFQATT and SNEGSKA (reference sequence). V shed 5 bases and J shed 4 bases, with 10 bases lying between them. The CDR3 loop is CSAGGPPDTQYF. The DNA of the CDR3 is TGCAGTGCTGGCGGCCCCCCAGATACGCAGTATTTT.

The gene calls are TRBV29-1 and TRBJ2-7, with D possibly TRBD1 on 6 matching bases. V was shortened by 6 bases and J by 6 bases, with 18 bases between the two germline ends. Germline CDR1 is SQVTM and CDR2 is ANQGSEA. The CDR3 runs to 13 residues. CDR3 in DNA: TGCAGCGTGGAAAGGACAGACACTTTCGAGCAGTACTTC. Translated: CSVERTDTFEQYF.

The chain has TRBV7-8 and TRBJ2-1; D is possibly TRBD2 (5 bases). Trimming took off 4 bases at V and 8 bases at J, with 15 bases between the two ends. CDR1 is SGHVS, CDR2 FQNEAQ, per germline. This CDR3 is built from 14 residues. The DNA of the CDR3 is TGTGCCAGCAGCTCTAACGCAAACGGGGATGAGCAGTTCTTC. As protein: CASSSNANGDEQFF.

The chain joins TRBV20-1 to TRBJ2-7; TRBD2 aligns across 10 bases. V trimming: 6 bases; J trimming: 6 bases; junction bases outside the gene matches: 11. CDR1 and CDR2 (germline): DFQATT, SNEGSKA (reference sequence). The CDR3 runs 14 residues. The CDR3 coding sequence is TGCAGTGCCGGAGGGACTAGCGAGCCCCTCGAGCAGTACTTC. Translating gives CSAGGTSEPLEQYF.

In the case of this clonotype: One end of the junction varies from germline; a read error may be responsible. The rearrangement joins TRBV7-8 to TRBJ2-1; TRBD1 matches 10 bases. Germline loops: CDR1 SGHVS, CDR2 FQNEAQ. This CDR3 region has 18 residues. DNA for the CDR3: TGTGTCAGCAGCAAAAAAAGGACCGGGACAGGGGTTGACAATGAGCAGTTCTTC. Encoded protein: CVSSKKRTGTGVDNEQFF.

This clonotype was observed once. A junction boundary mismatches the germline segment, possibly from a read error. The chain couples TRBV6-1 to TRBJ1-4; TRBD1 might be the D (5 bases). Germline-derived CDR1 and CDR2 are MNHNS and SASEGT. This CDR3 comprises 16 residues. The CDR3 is CASGWGRETTNEKLFF. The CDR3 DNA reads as TGTGCCAGCGGTTGGGGCAGAGAAACAACCAATGAAAAACTGTTTTTT.

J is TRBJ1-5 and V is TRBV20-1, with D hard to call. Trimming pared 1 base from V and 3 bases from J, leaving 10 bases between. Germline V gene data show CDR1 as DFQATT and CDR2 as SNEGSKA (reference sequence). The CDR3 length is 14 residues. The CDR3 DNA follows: TGCAGTGCTAGAGGGGCGGCAGACAATCAGCCCCAGCATTTT. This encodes CSARGAADNQPQHF.

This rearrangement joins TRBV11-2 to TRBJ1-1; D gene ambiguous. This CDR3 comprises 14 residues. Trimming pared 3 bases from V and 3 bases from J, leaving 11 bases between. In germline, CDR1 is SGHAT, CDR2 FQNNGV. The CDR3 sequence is CASSFTREDTEAFF. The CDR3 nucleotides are TGTGCCAGCAGCTTTACTAGGGAGGACACTGAAGCTTTCTTT.

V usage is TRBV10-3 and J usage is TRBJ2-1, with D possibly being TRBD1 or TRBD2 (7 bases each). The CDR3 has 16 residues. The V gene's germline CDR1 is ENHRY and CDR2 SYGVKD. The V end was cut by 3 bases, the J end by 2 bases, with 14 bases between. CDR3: CAISETQGGPYNEQFF. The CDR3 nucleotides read TGTGCCATCAGTGAAACCCAGGGGGGGCCCTACAATGAGCAGTTCTTC.

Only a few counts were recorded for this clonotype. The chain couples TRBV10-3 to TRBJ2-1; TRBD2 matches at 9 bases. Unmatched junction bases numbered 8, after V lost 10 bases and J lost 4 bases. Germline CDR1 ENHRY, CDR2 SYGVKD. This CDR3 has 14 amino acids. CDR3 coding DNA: TGTGCCACCGTGACTAGCGGAGATTACAATGAGCAGTTCTTC. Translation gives CATVTSGDYNEQFF.

The CDR3 sequence: CSAPLAGNYEQYF. DNA for the CDR3: TGCAGTGCCCCGTTAGCGGGAAACTACGAGCAGTACTTC. The chain uses TRBV20-1 and TRBJ2-5; the match to TRBD2 covers 8 bases. The J call may not be correct, given that the DNA end is closer to TRBJ2-7. This CDR3 region has 13 residues. CDR1 and CDR2 (germline): DFQATT, SNEGSKA (reference sequence).

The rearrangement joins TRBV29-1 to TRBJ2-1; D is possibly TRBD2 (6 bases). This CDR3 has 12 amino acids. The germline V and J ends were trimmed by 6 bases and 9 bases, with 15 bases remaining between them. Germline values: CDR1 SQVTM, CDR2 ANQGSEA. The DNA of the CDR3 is TGCAGCGTACGGGAGTCGCTCTCTGAGCAGTTCTTC. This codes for CSVRESLSEQFF.

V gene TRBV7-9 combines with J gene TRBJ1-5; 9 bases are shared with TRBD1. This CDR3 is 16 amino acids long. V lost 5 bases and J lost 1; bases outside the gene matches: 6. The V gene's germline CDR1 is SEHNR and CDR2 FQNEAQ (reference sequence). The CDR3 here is CASSPRTGESNQPQHF. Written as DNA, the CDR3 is TGTGCCAGCAGCCCCAGGACAGGGGAGAGCAATCAGCCCCAGCATTTT. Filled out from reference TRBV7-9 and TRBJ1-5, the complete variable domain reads DTGVSQNPRHKITKRGQNVTFRCDPISEHNRLYWYRQTLGQGPEFLTYFQNEAQLEKSRLLSDRFSAERPKGSFSTLEIQRTEQGDSAMYLCASSPRTGESNQPQHFGDGTRLSIL.

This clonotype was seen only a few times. The CDR3 protein is CASQAAGWTQYF. The CDR3 nucleotides read TGTGCCAGCCAGGCCGCTGGTTGGACCCAGTACTTC. The chain joins TRBV5-6 to TRBJ2-5; D remains ambiguous. In germline, CDR1 is SGHDT, CDR2 YYEEEE. This CDR3 is 12 amino acids long. V lost 7 bases, J lost 7 bases, and 14 bases lay in between.

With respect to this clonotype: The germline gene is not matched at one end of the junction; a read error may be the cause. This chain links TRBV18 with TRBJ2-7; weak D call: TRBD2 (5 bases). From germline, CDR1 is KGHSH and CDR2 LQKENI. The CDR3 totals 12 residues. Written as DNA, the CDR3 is TGCGCCAGCAGCCCCCTTGGCGGGGAGCAGTACTTC. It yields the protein CASSPLGGEQYF.

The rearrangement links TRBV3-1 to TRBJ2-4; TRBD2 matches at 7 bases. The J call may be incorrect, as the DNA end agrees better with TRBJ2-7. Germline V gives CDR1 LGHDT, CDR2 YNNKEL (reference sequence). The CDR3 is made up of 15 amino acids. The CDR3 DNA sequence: TGTGCCAGCAGCCAAGTGCTCTCGGGGGGATACGAGCAGTACTTC. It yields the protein CASSQVLSGGYEQYF.

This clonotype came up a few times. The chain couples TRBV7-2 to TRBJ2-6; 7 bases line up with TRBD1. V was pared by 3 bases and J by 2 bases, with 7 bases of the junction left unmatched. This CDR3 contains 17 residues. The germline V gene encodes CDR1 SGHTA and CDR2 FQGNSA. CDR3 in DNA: TGTGCCAGCAGCTTTCCCCGGACAGGCGCTGGGGCCAACGTCCTGACTTTC. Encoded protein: CASSFPRTGAGANVLTF.